The 15 T cell receptor beta chains presented below share a single source sample, sequenced in a study of shared clonotypes between healthy human individuals. This table comes from immunoSEQ multiplex PCR, and its TCRdb copy is limited to in-frame clones, with some not included. Of 450,000 to 500,000 clones listed, roughly 80% are singletons. Material: PBMCs. Receptors originate from a woman in her thirties or forties in good health. Some clones in this sample may be carry-over from other donors' samples.

The gene calls are TRBV4-2 and TRBJ2-3; TRBD2 aligns across 12 bases. This CDR3 contains 18 residues. The germline CDR1 and CDR2 sequences are LGHNA and YNFKEQ. With 0 bases clipped from V and 6 bases from J, the junction kept 10 bases outside the gene matches. The DNA of the CDR3 is TGTGCCAGCAGCCAAGATCCGTCTAGCGGGAGGGCATCCGATACGCAGTATTTT. It codes for CASSQDPSSGRASDTQYF.

In regard to this clone: Since a far larger clone is one base different, this is likely a read error. Other nucleotide sequences from this sample produce the same CDR3. V is TRBV29-1 and J is TRBJ1-4; no definite D call. CDR1 is SQVTM, CDR2 ANQGSEA, per germline. There are 12 residues in the CDR3. CDR3 coding DNA: TGCAGCGCTCGGGATCTAGGCGAAAAACTGTTTTTC. Protein product: CSARDLGEKLFF.

As concerns this clone: Only one base separates this from a far larger clonotype, so it likely reflects a read error. Other DNA sequences in the same sample also yield this CDR3. This chain joins TRBV28 and TRBJ1-2; D not certain. Per germline, CDR1 MDHEN and CDR2 SYDVKM. CDR3 length equals 12 residues. The CDR3 bases are TGTGCCAGCAGCCTTCGACTGTATGGCTACACATTC. Residues: CASSLRLYGYTF.

V and J are TRBV18 and TRBJ1-2; D is unresolved. The CDR3 runs 15 residues. V was shortened by 3 bases and J by 8 bases, with 19 bases between the two germline ends. Germline values: CDR1 KGHSH, CDR2 LQKENI. DNA for the CDR3: TGTGCCAGCTCACCCCCTGGACCTTCGGCTTGGGGCTACACCTTC. As protein: CASSPPGPSAWGYTF.

In its sample, this clone was seen a few times. The V gene is TRBV7-9, the J gene TRBJ1-2; weak D call: TRBD1 (6 bases). The CDR3 has 13 amino acids. The V and J ends lost 8 bases and 8 bases respectively, with 18 bases between them. Germline V lookup: CDR1 SEHNR, CDR2 FQNEAQ (reference sequence). CDR3 region: CASRKEGVGGYTF. Written as DNA, the CDR3 is TGTGCCAGCCGGAAAGAGGGGGTGGGAGGCTACACCTTC.

The sample holds many counts of this clone. V usage is TRBV6-4 and J usage is TRBJ1-5; D might be TRBD1 (6 bases). V gave up 0 bases and J gave up 6 bases, with 9 bases separating them. Germline CDR1 and CDR2: MRHNA and SNTAGT. The CDR3 totals 14 residues. The CDR3 protein is CASSDSAGAQPQHF. The CDR3 DNA reads TGTGCCAGCAGTGACTCAGCGGGGGCTCAGCCCCAGCATTTT.

The rearrangement uses TRBV28 and TRBJ2-2; 12 bases match TRBD2. Losses at the gene ends were 3 bases for V and 5 bases for J; bases not matched to a gene: 1. The CDR3 is made up of 15 amino acids. Germline-derived CDR1 and CDR2 are MDHEN and SYDVKM. CDR3 region: CASSLGTSGTGELFF. The CDR3 nucleotides are TGTGCCAGCAGTTTGGGGACTAGCGGGACCGGGGAGCTGTTTTTT.

The V gene is TRBV15, the J gene TRBJ2-7; D may be TRBD1 (6 bases). The V gene's germline CDR1 is LNHNV and CDR2 YYDKDF (reference sequence). Trimming removed 0 bases from V and 5 bases from J, with 14 bases in between. CDR3 length: 15 amino acids. CDR3 sequence reads: CATSRDYGGGNEQYF. CDR3 DNA: TGTGCCACCAGCAGAGATTACGGTGGGGGCAACGAGCAGTACTTC.

This clone was found a few times. The chain links TRBV11-2 to TRBJ2-5; 8 positions match TRBD2. The CDR3 is made up of 15 amino acids. J was trimmed by 4 bases and V by 4 bases; bases with no gene match: 8. Germline lookup yields CDR1 SGHAT and CDR2 FQNNGV. The CDR3 region is CASSYPGGGRETQYF. CDR3 coding DNA: TGTGCCAGCAGCTACCCCGGGGGGGGGCGAGAGACCCAGTACTTC.

The chain couples TRBV18 to TRBJ1-2, with a weak D call TRBD1 (5 bases). The V and J ends lost 0 bases and 4 bases respectively, with 15 bases between them. Germline V gene sequence: CDR1 KGHSH, CDR2 LQKENI. There are 16 residues in the CDR3. The CDR3 bases are TGTGCCAGCTCACCACCTTCAGGGCCCTTCGGCTATGGCTACACCTTC. It specifies CASSPPSGPFGYGYTF.

This clone was seen repeatedly, ten times or more. Germline and junction disagree at one end, which may indicate a read error. The chain recombines TRBV7-8 with TRBJ1-1; D is uncertain. The germline V gene encodes CDR1 SGHVS and CDR2 FQNEAQ. The CDR3 runs 11 residues. CDR3 DNA: TGTGCCAGCAGCTTAGGAACCTTGCCGATCTTT. Its translation is CASSLGTLPIF.

J is TRBJ1-2 and V is TRBV23-1; the D gene is possibly TRBD1 (5 bases). TRBV23-1 qualifies as an ORF whose function is uncertain. The CDR3 is 14 residues long. Trimming removed 1 base at V and 4 bases at J, with 10 bases between. The CDR3 coding sequence is TGCGCCAGCAGTCAATATTCGCAGGGCTATGGCTACACCTTC. Amino acid sequence: CASSQYSQGYGYTF.

This chain connects TRBV9 to TRBJ2-5; D may be TRBD1 (6 bases). The length of the CDR3 is 14 residues. Germline V CDR1 and CDR2: SGDLS, YYNGEE. V lost 4 bases and J lost 2, with 12 bases in between. The chain's CDR3 is CASSPGTPQETQYF. The CDR3 nucleotides read TGTGCCAGCAGCCCCGGGACACCACAAGAGACCCAGTACTTC.

The chain joins TRBV6-5 to TRBJ2-5; D not certain. Germline V gene lookup returns CDR1 MNHEY and CDR2 SVGAGI. With 6 bases removed from V and 0 bases from J, the gap between germline ends came to 2 bases. The length of the CDR3 is 11 residues. CDR3 nucleotide sequence: TGTGCCAGCAGGTACCAAGAGACCCAGTACTTC. This gives the protein CASRYQETQYF.

J is TRBJ2-7 and V is TRBV7-3; TRBD1 aligns across 9 bases. With 11 bases clipped from V and 4 bases from J, the junction kept 15 bases outside the gene matches. This CDR3 has 15 amino acids. CDR1 and CDR2 from the germline V gene are SGHTA and FQGTGA. The CDR3 region has the DNA TGTGCCCCGCAAAGGAGGGGACAGGGACCGTACGAGCAGTACTTC. Translating it yields CAPQRRGQGPYEQYF.